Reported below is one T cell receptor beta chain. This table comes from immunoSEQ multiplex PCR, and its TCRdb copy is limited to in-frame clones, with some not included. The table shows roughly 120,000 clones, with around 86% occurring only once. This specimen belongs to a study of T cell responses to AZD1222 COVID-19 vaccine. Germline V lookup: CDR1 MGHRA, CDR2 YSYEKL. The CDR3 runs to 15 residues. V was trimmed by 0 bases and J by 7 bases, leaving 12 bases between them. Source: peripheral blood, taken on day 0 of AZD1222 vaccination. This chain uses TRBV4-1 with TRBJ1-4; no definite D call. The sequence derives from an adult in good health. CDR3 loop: CASSQDTRGVEKLFF. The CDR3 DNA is TGCGCCAGCAGCCAAGATACCCGTGGGGTTGAAAAACTGTTTTTT.